These T cell receptor beta chains were read from a single sample in a study of spatial heterogeneity in lung cancer. Via MiXCR, TCRdb re-called the 5' RACE reads, giving one row per CDR3 protein. The repertoire holds some 9,900 distinct CDR3 sequences, with roughly 12% as singletons. Sequenced material: lung tumor tissue, taken at surgery. The origin of the receptors is a male donor with early-stage non-small cell lung cancer. Each CDR3 is given with its conserved first and last residue. A D gene is named only where the DNA matches it firmly. The listing skips clone size in some rows; elsewhere it reads once, few, many or a size class.

clone_size j_call d_call v_call cdr3_aa cdr3_nt
. TRBJ2-3 . TRBV29-1 CSVEFRHSEDTQYF TGCAGCGTTGAATTTCGGCACAGCGAAGATACGCAGTATTTT
medium-sized TRBJ2-7 TRBD2 TRBV6-8 CASSYCSGRAPLWSYEQYF TGTGCCAGCAGTTACTGCAGCGGGAGGGCCCCACTTTGGTCCTACGAGCAGTACTTC
many TRBJ1-5 TRBD1 TRBV2 CASSEETGASQPQHF TGTGCCAGCAGTGAAGAGACAGGGGCGAGTCAGCCCCAGCATTTT
many TRBJ2-3 . TRBV6-6 CASSLAELADTQYF TGTGCCAGCAGTTTGGCGGAGCTGGCAGATACGCAGTATTTT
. TRBJ1-5 . TRBV9 CASSEGSHSNQPQHF TGTGCCAGCAGTGAAGGGAGCCATAGCAATCAGCCCCAGCATTTT
. TRBJ2-1 . TRBV20-1 CSVAAGGLADTEQFF TGCAGTGTTGCAGCCGGGGGACTCGCGGACACTGAGCAGTTCTTC
few TRBJ1-2 . TRBV28 CASSLPGAGPQYGYTF TGTGCCAGCAGCCTGCCCGGGGCAGGGCCCCAGTATGGCTACACCTTC
many TRBJ2-7 . TRBV14 CASSQEGYQHRYEQYF TGTGCCAGCAGCCAAGAAGGATACCAACACCGATACGAGCAGTACTTC
many TRBJ2-2 . TRBV20-1 CSASFNTGELFF TGCAGTGCTAGCTTCAACACCGGGGAGCTGTTTTTT
. TRBJ1-5 . TRBV7-6 CASSPLDSGQPQHF TGTGCCAGCAGCCCCCTGGATTCTGGTCAGCCCCAGCATTTT
few TRBJ2-2 . TRBV28 CASMDTNTGELFF TGTGCCAGCATGGACACGAACACCGGGGAGCTGTTTTTT
many TRBJ1-1 . TRBV7-9 CASSINTEAFF TGTGCCAGCAGCATAAACACTGAAGCTTTCTTT